Listed here are 17 T cell receptor beta chains from one sample, sequenced in a study of blood T cell repertoires in COVID-19. This table comes from immunoSEQ multiplex PCR, and its TCRdb copy is limited to in-frame clones, with some not included. The repertoire consists of about 350,000 clones, with roughly 90% occurring once and the leading ten covering about 7.3%. Sequencing used peripheral blood. The origin of the receptors is a woman aged 65 to 85 with COVID-19, enrolled during active disease.

The J gene is TRBJ2-5, the V gene TRBV2; 7 nucleotides match TRBD2. Losses at the gene ends were 1 base for V and 2 bases for J; bases not matched to a gene: 1. Per germline, CDR1 SNHLY and CDR2 FYNNEI. This CDR3 spans 14 amino acids. The CDR3 region is CASSEGRGQETQYF. In nucleotides, the CDR3 is TGTGCCAGCAGTGAAGGGCGGGGGCAAGAGACCCAGTACTTC.

V and J are TRBV10-3 and TRBJ1-5; 11 nucleotides align to TRBD1. CDR3 length equals 18 residues. Germline V CDR1 and CDR2: ENHRY, SYGVKD. The V gene end was trimmed by 3 bases and the J gene end by 1 base; junction bases not matched to a gene: 8. The CDR3 loop reads CAISDRDRGKGSNQPQHF. For the CDR3, the DNA is TGTGCCATCAGTGACCGGGACAGGGGGAAGGGGAGCAATCAGCCCCAGCATTTT.

The chain has TRBV28 and TRBJ1-5; D unresolved. CDR3 size: 14 residues. Germline V gene sequence: CDR1 MDHEN, CDR2 SYDVKM. V lost 5 bases and J 4 bases, leaving 12 bases between the germline ends. The CDR3, as DNA: TGTGCCAGCAGTCGGACGGAGGTAAATCAGCCCCAGCATTTT. It is translated as CASSRTEVNQPQHF.

A few counts support this clone. This sequence joins TRBV6-5 and TRBJ1-2, with 8 positions matching TRBD1. CDR3 size: 14 residues. Germline V gives CDR1 MNHEY, CDR2 SVGAGI. The V and J ends lost 7 bases and 2 bases, in that order; junction bases with no gene match: 6. The CDR3 coding sequence is TGTGCCAGCATCTTCACAGGGGGAAACTATGGCTACACCTTC. This gives the protein CASIFTGGNYGYTF.

The CDR3 nucleotides are TGTGCCAGTAGTGCGACGGACAGGGGGCTTCGGCAGCCCCAGCATTTT. It encodes CASSATDRGLRQPQHF. This sequence joins TRBV19 and TRBJ1-5; 11 bases fit TRBD1. Germline V gene sequence: CDR1 LNHDA, CDR2 SQIVND (reference sequence). V dropped 5 bases and J dropped 7; count of bases not matched to a gene: 10. This CDR3 contains 16 residues.

The chain joins TRBV6-5 to TRBJ1-1; D not resolved. The CDR3 runs 13 residues. Per the germline V gene, CDR1 is MNHEY and CDR2 is SVGAGI. Trimming cost V 0 bases and J 6 bases, with 8 bases left between them. Here the CDR3 reads CASSYSWRSEAFF. The CDR3 DNA reads as TGTGCCAGCAGTTACTCTTGGAGATCTGAAGCTTTCTTT.

The rearrangement uses TRBV18 and TRBJ2-7, with 8 bases matching TRBD2. Germline values: CDR1 KGHSH, CDR2 LQKENI. V lost 6 bases to trimming and J lost 2 bases; unmatched junction nucleotides: 9. The CDR3 covers 15 residues. CDR3: CASSPGSAGAYEQYF. CDR3 in DNA: TGTGCCAGCTCTCCCGGGTCAGCGGGAGCCTACGAGCAGTACTTC.

The gene calls are TRBV21-1 and TRBJ2-3; the table's D call of TRBD1 was not tested on the DNA. TRBV21-1 is given as a pseudogene. The CDR3 runs to 16 residues. For the CDR3, the DNA is TGTGCCAGCAGCAAACGTCCCCTAGGGGACACAGATACGCAGTATTTT. It codes for CASSKRPLGDTDTQYF.

V is TRBV6-6 and J is TRBJ1-4, with 7 bases that match TRBD1. This CDR3 has 14 amino acids. Germline lookup yields CDR1 MNHNY and CDR2 SVGAGI (reference sequence). With 5 bases clipped from V and 8 bases from J, the junction kept 8 bases outside the gene matches. The CDR3, as DNA: TGTGCCAGCAGTCCTGGGACAGCGGAAGAAAAACTGTTTTTT. Translation gives CASSPGTAEEKLFF.

The rearrangement uses TRBV18 and TRBJ2-6; D perhaps matches TRBD1 (5 bases). Germline V CDR1 and CDR2: KGHSH, LQKENI. The CDR3 is 17 residues long. V shed 2 bases and J shed 0 bases, with 11 bases lying between them. CDR3 sequence: CASSPTQGSSGANVLTF. The DNA for the CDR3 is TGTGCCAGCTCACCAACGCAGGGCAGCTCTGGGGCCAACGTCCTGACTTTC.

The rearrangement uses TRBV11-2 and TRBJ1-2, with D possibly matching TRBD1 (5 bases). Trimming cost V 7 bases and J 7 bases, with 25 bases left between them. Germline values: CDR1 SGHAT, CDR2 FQNNGV. The CDR3 sequence is 16 residues long. The CDR3 bases are TGTGCCAGCACCCCCATATCAGGGAAGCCCTACCGTGGCTACACCTTC. The encoded protein is CASTPISGKPYRGYTF.

This chain connects TRBV11-2 to TRBJ1-2; tentative D call: TRBD1 (6 bases). The germline V and J ends were trimmed by 7 bases and 5 bases, with 17 bases remaining between them. The CDR3 runs 14 residues. Germline V gene sequence: CDR1 SGHAT, CDR2 FQNNGV. The CDR3 spells CASTPGGARYGYTF. The CDR3 region has the DNA TGTGCCAGCACCCCGGGGGGCGCGAGGTATGGCTACACCTTC.

This clone has only one observation. The V call is TRBV27, the J call TRBJ1-2; D gene uncertain. Germline V gene sequence: CDR1 MNHEY, CDR2 SMNVEV (reference sequence). V was clipped by 5 bases and J by 3 bases, with 10 bases between them. The CDR3 runs to 13 residues. CDR3 sequence: CASSPLLYYGYTF. The CDR3 coding sequence is TGTGCCAGCAGTCCCCTCCTTTACTATGGCTACACCTTC.

The chain has TRBV30 and TRBJ2-1, with TRBD1 as a possible D gene (6 bases). V was cut by 3 bases and J by 3 bases, with 6 bases left in between. The CDR3 consists of 12 residues. CDR1 is GTSNPN, CDR2 SVGIG, per germline (reference sequence). The CDR3 sequence: CAWRTGYNEQFF. CDR3 bases: TGTGCCTGGAGGACAGGCTACAATGAGCAGTTCTTC.

The chain employs TRBV5-4 and TRBJ1-1, with D possibly TRBD1 on 5 matching bases. CDR3 length: 14 amino acids. Germline V gene lookup returns CDR1 SGHNT and CDR2 YYREEE (reference sequence). Trimming took 0 bases from V and 5 from J, leaving 11 bases between them. CDR3 nucleotide sequence: TGTGCCAGCAGCTTGGCCAGGGTTGGGACTGAAGCTTTCTTT. Amino acids: CASSLARVGTEAFF.

Concerning this clone itself: A junction boundary mismatches the germline segment, possibly from a read error. The rearrangement joins TRBV6-1 to TRBJ2-7; no reliable D call. This CDR3 region has 12 residues. CDR1 MNHNS and CDR2 SASEGT come from the germline V gene. The CDR3 DNA is TGTGCCAGCAGTGAACCGGGTCTACGACCCCAGTTC. As protein: CASSEPGLRPQF.

The chain carries TRBV20-1 and TRBJ1-1, with D unresolved. The germline V and J ends were trimmed by 5 bases and 1 base, with 5 bases remaining between them. This CDR3 spans 11 amino acids. Germline CDR1 reads DFQATT; CDR2 reads SNEGSKA (reference sequence). The CDR3 bases are TGCAGTGCTCTGAGGAACACTGAAGCTTTCTTT. Translating it yields CSALRNTEAFF.